Listed below are T cell receptor beta chains from one sample, sequenced in a study of blood T cell repertoires in COVID-19. TCRdb's copy holds only in-frame clones and misses some; the assay was immunoSEQ multiplex PCR. The data hold approximately 290,000 clones, with roughly 84% observed a single time. Sequenced input: peripheral blood. All receptors come from a human donor with COVID-19, enrolled during active disease. The donor label of this sample is uncertain. The CDR3 runs from the conserved cysteine through the conserved F or W. The D gene is left open where the match is weak. Some rows have no size entry. The others give once, few or many, or a class for an expanded clone.

DNA: TGTGCCAGTAGAAACCCAGGGGAAACAAACTATGGCTACACCTTC
CDR3: CASRNPGETNYGYTF
V: TRBV19
D: .
J: TRBJ1-2
size: .

DNA: TGTGCCAGCAGGCGGACAGTACAAGGGGCATACGAGCAGTACTTC
CDR3: CASRRTVQGAYEQYF
V: TRBV6-5
D: .
J: TRBJ2-7
size: .

DNA: TGTGCCAGTAGTATCCTCCCGGGGGGCCAGGGTGTCTCTGGGGCCAACGTCCTGACTTTC
CDR3: CASSILPGGQGVSGANVLTF
V: TRBV19
D: .
J: TRBJ2-6
size: .

DNA: TGCGCCAGCACAGACGGGAACTATGGCTACACCTTC
CDR3: CASTDGNYGYTF
V: TRBV10-2
D: .
J: TRBJ1-2
size: few

DNA: TGCGCCAGCAGCTTCGCGACAGGGGCCCCGGCCCTCCACTTT
CDR3: CASSFATGAPALHF
V: TRBV5-1
D: TRBD1
J: TRBJ1-6
size: .

DNA: TGCGCCAGCAGTCATCCTAGCGGGGGGGCCACAGATACGCAGTATTTT
CDR3: CASSHPSGGATDTQYF
V: TRBV23-1
D: TRBD2
J: TRBJ2-3
size: .

DNA: TGTGCTAGCAGCCCGGACATTTCGTCCTACGAGCAGTACTTC
CDR3: CASSPDISSYEQYF
V: TRBV7-7
D: .
J: TRBJ2-7
size: .

DNA: TGTGCCAGCAGTCGTGGGACACCCATACAGAATGAGCAGTTCTTC
CDR3: CASSRGTPIQNEQFF
V: TRBV27
D: .
J: TRBJ2-1
size: once

DNA: TGTGCCAGCAGCTTAACTAGAGCGAGGGTCTCCTACAATGAGCAGTTCTTC
CDR3: CASSLTRARVSYNEQFF
V: TRBV11-3
D: .
J: TRBJ2-1
size: .

DNA: TGCAGTGCTAGTGCGGGAGAAGATACGCAGTATTTT
CDR3: CSASAGEDTQYF
V: TRBV20-1
D: TRBD2
J: TRBJ2-3
size: .

DNA: TGTGCCAGTAGTATTGTCACGGGTAGGCAGCCCCAGCATTTT
CDR3: CASSIVTGRQPQHF
V: TRBV19
D: .
J: TRBJ1-5
size: .

DNA: TGTGCCAGCAGTGGGAGGACGGGGGAGCCCCAGCATTTT
CDR3: CASSGRTGEPQHF
V: TRBV27
D: .
J: TRBJ1-5
size: .

DNA: TGTGCCAGCAGTGAAGGTCTAGCGGGGTATGAGCAGTTCTTC
CDR3: CASSEGLAGYEQFF
V: TRBV2
D: TRBD2
J: TRBJ2-1
size: .

DNA: TGCGCCAGCAGTCAAGCAGGGGCGAGTAGAGACTATGGCTACACCTTC
CDR3: CASSQAGASRDYGYTF
V: TRBV4-1
D: .
J: TRBJ1-2
size: few

DNA: TGTGCCAGCAGCTTAGATACGTCTAGCGGTCGAACCAATGAGCAGTTCTTC
CDR3: CASSLDTSSGRTNEQFF
V: TRBV7-2
D: TRBD2
J: TRBJ2-1
size: .

DNA: TGTGCCAGCAGCTTAGCGGGAGAGGGCAAGACCCAGTACTTC
CDR3: CASSLAGEGKTQYF
V: TRBV7-3
D: TRBD2
J: TRBJ2-5
size: .

DNA: TGTGCCAGCAGCTCCGCGATAGCGGGAAACAATGAGCAGTTCTTC
CDR3: CASSSAIAGNNEQFF
V: TRBV11-1
D: TRBD2
J: TRBJ2-1
size: .